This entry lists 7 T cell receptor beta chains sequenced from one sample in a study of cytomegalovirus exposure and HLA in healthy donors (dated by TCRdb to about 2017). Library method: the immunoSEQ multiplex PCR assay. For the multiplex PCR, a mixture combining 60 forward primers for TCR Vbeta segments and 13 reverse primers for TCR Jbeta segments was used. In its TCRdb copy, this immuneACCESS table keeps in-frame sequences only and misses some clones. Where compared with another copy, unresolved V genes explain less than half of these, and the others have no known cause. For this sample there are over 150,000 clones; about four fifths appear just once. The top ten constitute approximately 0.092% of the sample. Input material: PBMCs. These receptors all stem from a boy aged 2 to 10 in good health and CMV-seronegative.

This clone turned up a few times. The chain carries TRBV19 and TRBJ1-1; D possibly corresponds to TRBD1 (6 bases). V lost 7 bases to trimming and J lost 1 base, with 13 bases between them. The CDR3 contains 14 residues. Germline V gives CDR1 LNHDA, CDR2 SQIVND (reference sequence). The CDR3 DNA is TGTGCCAGTATTAGAGGACAGTGGAACACTGAAGCTTTCTTT. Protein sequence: CASIRGQWNTEAFF.

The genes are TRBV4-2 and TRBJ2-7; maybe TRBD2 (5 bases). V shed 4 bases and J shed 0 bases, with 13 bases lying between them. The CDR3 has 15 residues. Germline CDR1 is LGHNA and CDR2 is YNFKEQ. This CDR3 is CASSLAGVSSYEQYF. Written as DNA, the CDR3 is TGTGCCAGCAGCCTAGCCGGGGTCAGCTCCTACGAGCAGTACTTC.

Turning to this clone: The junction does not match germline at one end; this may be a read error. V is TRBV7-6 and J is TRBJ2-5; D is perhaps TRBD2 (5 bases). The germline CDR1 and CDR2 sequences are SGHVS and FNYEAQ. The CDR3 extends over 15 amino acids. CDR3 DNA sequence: TGTGCTAGCAGCTTAGCGAACTCATTCCAAGAGACCCAGTACTTC. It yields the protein CASSLANSFQETQYF.

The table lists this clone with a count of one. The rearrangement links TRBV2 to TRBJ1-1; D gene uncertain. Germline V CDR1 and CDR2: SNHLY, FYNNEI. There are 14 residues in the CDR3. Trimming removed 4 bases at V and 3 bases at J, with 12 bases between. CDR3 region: CASSVVEADTEAFF. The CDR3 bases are TGTGCCAGCAGTGTAGTAGAAGCGGACACTGAAGCTTTCTTT.

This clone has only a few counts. DNA of the CDR3: TGTGCCAGCAGGAGGGACTCCTCCTACGAGCAGTACTTC. Its translation is CASRRDSSYEQYF. The chain uses TRBV7-2 and TRBJ2-7; possible D gene TRBD2, 6 bases. Germline assignment: CDR1 SGHTA and CDR2 FQGNSA. The CDR3 consists of 13 residues. Trimming left V 6 bases short and J 0 bases short, with 9 bases between.

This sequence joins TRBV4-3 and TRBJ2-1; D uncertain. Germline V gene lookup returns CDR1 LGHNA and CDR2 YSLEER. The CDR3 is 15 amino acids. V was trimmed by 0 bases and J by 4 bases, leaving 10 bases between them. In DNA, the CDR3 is TGCGCCAGCAGCCAAGAAACGTACAGATACAATGAGCAGTTCTTC. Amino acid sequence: CASSQETYRYNEQFF.

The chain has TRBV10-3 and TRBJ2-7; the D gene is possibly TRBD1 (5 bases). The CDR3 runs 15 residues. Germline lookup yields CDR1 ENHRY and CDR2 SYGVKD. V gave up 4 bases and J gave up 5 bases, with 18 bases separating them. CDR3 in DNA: TGTGCCATCAGTGGTTCGGCTAGGGGTTTAAACGAGCAGTACTTC. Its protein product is CAISGSARGLNEQYF.